This passage covers 26 T cell receptor beta chains from one sample sequenced in a study of T cell repertoires in cytomegalovirus infection. TCRdb analysed the reads with MiXCR anew, one entry per CDR3 protein. This table holds fewer than 300,000 distinct CDR3 sequences, about 25% found once. Sequenced sample: PBMCs. Receptors were obtained from a human donor in good health (CMV status not recorded). Some clones in this sample may be carry-over from other donors' samples.

This clonotype showed up just a few times. CDR3 protein: CASSKPGTSGNNEQFF. CDR3 bases: TGTGCCAGCAGCAAACCCGGGACTAGCGGCAACAATGAGCAGTTCTTC. This chain links TRBV11-2 with TRBJ2-1; 11 bases agree with TRBD2. Losses at the gene ends were 5 bases for V and 5 bases for J; bases not matched to a gene: 8. The CDR3 extends over 16 amino acids. Germline CDR1 SGHAT, CDR2 FQNNGV. The whole variable domain, filled in from reference TRBV11-2 and TRBJ2-1, reads EAGVAQSPRYKIIEKRQSVAFWCNPISGHATLYWYQQILGQGPKLLIQFQNNGVVDDSQLPKDRFSAERLKGVDSTLKIQPAKLEDSAVYLCASSKPGTSGNNEQFFGPGTRLTVL.

Ten or more counts support this clonotype. The CDR3 sequence: CASSSRTRSGTDTQYF. CDR3 coding DNA: TGTGCCAGCAGCTCGAGGACTAGATCCGGGACAGATACGCAGTATTTT. V gene TRBV7-2 combines with J gene TRBJ2-3, with 7 bases lining up with TRBD2. CDR1 and CDR2 (germline): SGHTA, FQGNSA. Losses at the gene ends were 4 bases for V and 3 bases for J; bases not matched to a gene: 10. The CDR3 covers 16 residues.

This clonotype occurred a few times. CDR3 loop: CASSSGQGRGNQPQHF. The CDR3 region has the DNA TGTGCCAGCAGCTCAGGACAGGGCCGGGGCAATCAGCCCCAGCATTTT. The genes are TRBV7-2 and TRBJ1-5, with 8 bases that match TRBD1. In germline, CDR1 is SGHTA, CDR2 FQGNSA. The CDR3 is 16 amino acids. V lost 4 bases, J lost 2 bases, and 7 bases stayed unmatched.

This clonotype was seen only a few times. This chain uses TRBV28 with TRBJ2-1; D uncertain. Germline CDR1 reads MDHEN; CDR2 reads SYDVKM. V shed 5 bases and J shed 2 bases, with 10 bases lying between them. CDR3 length equals 14 residues. This CDR3 reads CASSPPETYNEQFF. The DNA for the CDR3 is TGTGCCAGCAGTCCCCCCGAAACCTACAATGAGCAGTTCTTC.

The chain uses TRBV20-1 and TRBJ2-1; a weak D match, TRBD1 (6 bases). V lost 6 bases to trimming and J lost 4 bases, with 19 bases between them. The V gene's germline CDR1 is DFQATT and CDR2 SNEGSKA (reference sequence). This CDR3 has 15 amino acids. CDR3 in DNA: TGCAGTGCGCGTGCAGGGGCCGCCCTTTACAATGAGCAGTTCTTC. Amino acid sequence: CSARAGAALYNEQFF.

As to this clonotype: Just one base apart from a much larger clone, this may be a read error. In this CDR3 the conserved last residue, phenylalanine or tryptophan, is missing, so a read error is likely. The gene calls are TRBV7-2 and TRBJ1-6; D is uncertain. Trimming cost V 2 bases and J 7 bases, with 3 bases left between them. Germline V gene lookup returns CDR1 SGHTA and CDR2 FQGNSA. The CDR3 runs to 12 residues. The chain's CDR3 is CASSLQNSPLHL. CDR3 coding DNA: TGTGCCAGCAGCTTACAGAATTCACCCCTCCACTTG.

CDR3 in DNA: TGTGCCAGCAGCCTCGCGCGGCTAGGCTACGAGCAGTACTTC. Protein: CASSLARLGYEQYF. The chain has TRBV12-3 or TRBV12-4 and TRBJ2-7, with D uncertain. The CDR3 is 14 residues long. V lost 6 bases to trimming and J lost 3 bases, with 15 bases between them.

This clonotype was counted many times. The chain links TRBV7-2 to TRBJ1-3; no clear D. The CDR3 length is 15 residues. Germline lookup yields CDR1 SGHTA and CDR2 FQGNSA. Trimming stripped 6 bases from V and 0 bases from J, with 12 bases between. The CDR3 DNA follows: TGTGCCAGCAGTAAAACAGCGAGCTCTGGAAACACCATATATTTT. This encodes CASSKTASSGNTIYF.

Turning to this clonotype: Germline is not matched at one junction end, which may reflect a read error. CDR3 region: CSARDRGEQYF. The DNA for the CDR3 is TGCAGTGCCAGAGACAGGGGCGAGCAGTACTTC. This sequence joins TRBV20-1 and TRBJ2-7; TRBD1 aligns across 8 bases. The CDR3 consists of 11 residues. Germline lookup yields CDR1 DFQATT and CDR2 SNEGSKA (reference sequence).

The gene calls are TRBV6-2 or TRBV6-3 and TRBJ2-5; D is undetermined. The CDR3 has 12 amino acids. The V gene's germline CDR1 is MNHEY and CDR2 SVGEGT. V lost 8 bases to trimming and J lost 4 bases, with 11 bases between them. As DNA, the CDR3 is TGTGCCAGCGTTACATCAGGAGAGACCCAGTACTTC. Residues: CASVTSGETQYF.

The chain is built from TRBV29-1 and TRBJ1-2; the D gene is possibly TRBD1 (5 bases). The CDR3 runs 11 residues. Germline V gives CDR1 SQVTM, CDR2 ANQGSEA. Trimming left V 7 bases short and J 6 bases short, with 12 bases between. The DNA of the CDR3 is TGCAGCGGTCAGCTGGGGGATGGCTACACCTTC. It is translated as CSGQLGDGYTF.

The sample holds many counts of this clonotype. The CDR3 protein is CASSSAGTASYEQYF. The CDR3 coding sequence is TGTGCCAGCAGCTCAGCCGGGACAGCTTCCTACGAGCAGTACTTC. The chain recombines TRBV7-9 with TRBJ2-7; 7 nucleotides line up with TRBD1. CDR1 and CDR2 (germline): SEHNR, FQNEAQ (reference sequence). This CDR3 has 15 residues. J was trimmed by 1 base and V by 4 bases; bases with no gene match: 7.

V and J are TRBV20-1 and TRBJ1-2; the D gene is possibly TRBD1 (5 bases). This CDR3 is 14 amino acids long. Germline CDR1 is DFQATT and CDR2 is SNEGSKA (reference sequence). Trimming stripped 2 bases from V and 4 bases from J, with 14 bases between. The CDR3 DNA reads TGCAGTGCTAGAAGTGACAGCCGCCGCTATGGCTACACCTTC. The encoded protein is CSARSDSRRYGYTF.

This clonotype has only a few counts. V gene TRBV24-1 combines with J gene TRBJ2-1; D is perhaps TRBD2 (6 bases). Germline V lookup: CDR1 KGHDR, CDR2 SFDVKD. Trimming cost V 0 bases and J 4 bases, with 9 bases left between them. The CDR3 spans 15 residues. The CDR3, as DNA: TGTGCCACCAGTGATTTGTCTAGCGCGTACAATGAGCAGTTCTTC. Translated, it gives CATSDLSSAYNEQFF.

This clonotype came up many times. The chain is built from TRBV6-5 and TRBJ1-2; D possibly corresponds to TRBD1 (6 bases). V gave up 2 bases and J gave up 6 bases, with 10 bases separating them. CDR3 length: 13 amino acids. Germline values: CDR1 MNHEY, CDR2 SVGAGI. CDR3 residues: CASSYRSGDGYTF. DNA for the CDR3: TGTGCCAGCAGTTACCGTTCAGGGGATGGCTACACCTTC.

The rearrangement joins TRBV4-3 to TRBJ2-2; TRBD1 matches at 11 bases. The germline V gene encodes CDR1 LGHNA and CDR2 YSLEER. This CDR3 region has 18 residues. With V trimmed by 0 bases and J by 7 bases, 10 bases remained unmatched. As DNA, the CDR3 is TGCGCCAGCAGCCAAGATTTCGTAGGACAGGGGGCAGGCGGGGAGCTGTTTTTT. This sequence encodes CASSQDFVGQGAGGELFF.

This sequence joins TRBV19 and TRBJ1-5; 9 positions agree with TRBD1. This CDR3 has 14 amino acids. V shed 7 bases, J shed 9 bases, and the junction held 10 bases outside the gene matches. Germline V gene data show CDR1 as LNHDA and CDR2 as SQIVND (reference sequence). The CDR3, as DNA: TGTGCCAGTAACCACCGGGACAGGGAAGGGCCCCAGCATTTT. Translating it yields CASNHRDREGPQHF.

The table lists this clonotype with many counts. This chain uses TRBV12-3 or TRBV12-4 with TRBJ2-7, with D tentatively TRBD2 (5 bases). V was trimmed by 7 bases and J by 1 base, leaving 14 bases between them. The CDR3 totals 14 residues. The CDR3 region is CASTRGAASYEQYF. CDR3 DNA sequence: TGTGCCAGCACCCGGGGTGCGGCATCCTACGAGCAGTACTTC.

The rearrangement uses TRBV27 and TRBJ2-1; 8 nucleotides agree with TRBD2. Germline V gene data show CDR1 as MNHEY and CDR2 as SMNVEV (reference sequence). V shed 4 bases, J shed 4 bases, and the junction held 3 bases outside the gene matches. The CDR3 has 14 amino acids. The DNA of the CDR3 is TGTGCCAGCAGTTATGGGACTAGATACAATGAGCAGTTCTTC. Translated, it gives CASSYGTRYNEQFF.

The gene calls are TRBV7-9 and TRBJ2-3; 12 bases match TRBD2. V shed 3 bases and J 3 bases; nucleotides not matched to a gene: 7. This CDR3 spans 17 amino acids. In germline, CDR1 is SEHNR, CDR2 FQNEAQ (reference sequence). CDR3 nucleotides: TGTGCCAGCAGCTTTCGGACTAGCGGGGTAAGGACAGATACGCAGTATTTT. Its protein is CASSFRTSGVRTDTQYF.

As for this clonotype: With a much larger clone just one base away, this may be a read error. The chain has TRBV6-1 and TRBJ2-2; the D is unclear. Germline V CDR1 and CDR2: MNHNS, SASEGT. CDR3 size: 11 residues. The germline V and J ends were trimmed by 5 bases and 7 bases, with 5 bases remaining between them. The CDR3 spells CASSSCGELFF. The CDR3 DNA sequence: TGTGCCAGCAGTTCCTGCGGGGAGCTGTTTTTT.

This clonotype was found many times. The rearrangement joins TRBV7-9 to TRBJ2-3, with 7 bases that match TRBD2. There are 15 residues in the CDR3. Germline CDR1 is SEHNR and CDR2 is FQNEAQ (reference sequence). After removal of 11 bases from V and 2 bases from J, the junction contained 13 bases not matched to a gene. CDR3 sequence: CAVTKGTTNTDTQYF. CDR3 coding DNA: TGTGCCGTTACGAAGGGGACTACAAACACAGATACGCAGTATTTT.

Only a few counts were recorded for this clonotype. The chain carries TRBV28 and TRBJ1-1, with D uncertain. This CDR3 is built from 13 residues. CDR1 and CDR2 from the germline V gene are MDHEN and SYDVKM. Trimming stripped 5 bases from V and 2 bases from J, with 9 bases between. CDR3 sequence (DNA): TGTGCCAGCAGTGAGACTGCTAACACTGAAGCTTTCTTT. Protein: CASSETANTEAFF.

This clonotype was recorded a few times. The chain has TRBV12-5 and TRBJ1-1; D gene unclear. The V gene's germline CDR1 is LGHNT and CDR2 FRNRAP. The CDR3 spans 13 residues. Trimming removed 3 bases from V and 1 base from J, with 6 bases in between. This chain's CDR3 is CASGFSGNTEAFF. The CDR3 coding sequence is TGTGCTAGTGGTTTCAGTGGGAACACTGAAGCTTTCTTT.

The CDR3 bases are TGTGCCAGCAGCCAAGAATTGTCGCAGGGAGCCTACGAGCAGTACTTC. Protein: CASSQELSQGAYEQYF. The chain joins TRBV4-2 to TRBJ2-7, with D possibly called TRBD1 or TRBD2 (5 bases each). Per the germline V gene, CDR1 is LGHNA and CDR2 is YNFKEQ. The V and J ends lost 0 bases and 2 bases respectively, with 14 bases between them. This CDR3 is 16 amino acids long.

The CDR3 is CASSLELTGELFF. DNA for the CDR3: TGTGCCAGCAGCTTAGAACTTACCGGGGAGCTGTTTTTT. The chain joins TRBV11-3 to TRBJ2-2; unclear D gene. Deletions cut 0 bases from V and 5 bases from J, with 4 bases between. Germline loops: CDR1 SGHNT, CDR2 YENEEA. This CDR3 region has 13 residues.